These 30 T cell receptor beta chains were all obtained from the same sample, sequenced in a study of beta chain features in type 1 diabetes. Expressed TCRB transcripts got sequenced, as all isolated RNA was reverse transcribed. The data were produced by immunoSEQ multiplex PCR, yet TCRdb's version contains in-frame clones alone and is incomplete. This table has about 240,000 clones, around 26% appearing once. The specimen sequenced was central memory CD4+ T cells from blood. The source is a man aged 25-45 years in good health.

About this clone itself: At one boundary the junction diverges from the germline segment, which might be a read error. The rearrangement uses TRBV20-1 and TRBJ2-4; the D is unclear. CDR1 is DFQATT and CDR2 is SNEGSKA in the germline V gene (reference sequence). The CDR3 length is 11 residues. The CDR3 nucleotides are TGCAGTGCTAGAGCCAAGAACATTCAGTACTTC. Translated: CSARAKNIQYF.

This clone occurred once. This chain connects TRBV18 to TRBJ1-2; D is unclear. CDR3 length: 11 residues. Germline V gives CDR1 KGHSH, CDR2 LQKENI. V dropped 3 bases and J dropped 8 bases, with 7 bases sitting between them. The CDR3, as DNA: TGTGCCAGCTCACCCGACCTAGGCTACACCTTC. Amino acids: CASSPDLGYTF.

This clone appeared a few times. The J gene is TRBJ2-1, the V gene TRBV4-3; 8 positions agree with TRBD1. In germline, CDR1 is LGHNA, CDR2 YSLEER. Trimming removed 4 bases from V and 8 bases from J; junction bases left unmatched: 10. There are 15 residues in the CDR3. The CDR3 region has the DNA TGCGCCAGCAGCCCCACAGGGGGAGCGTTCGATGAGCAGTTCTTC. It translates to CASSPTGGAFDEQFF.

There are many counts of this clone. V and J are TRBV23-1 and TRBJ2-7; a possible D gene is TRBD1 (6 bases). TRBV23-1 belongs to the ORF category, with a function that is uncertain. CDR3 length: 15 residues. V was shortened by 4 bases and J by 2 bases, with 15 bases between the two germline ends. The CDR3 nucleotides read TGCGCCAGCAGTCCTTACTCAGGGGTAACCTACGAGCAGTACTTC. Its translation is CASSPYSGVTYEQYF.

This chain links TRBV11-2 with TRBJ1-1; D gene uncertain. This CDR3 is 12 amino acids long. Germline V gives CDR1 SGHAT, CDR2 FQNNGV. The V end lost 6 bases, the J end lost 1 base, and 6 bases lay between the germline ends. The CDR3, as DNA: TGTGCCAGCAGTCTTAAGAACACTGAAGCTTTCTTT. Translation: CASSLKNTEAFF.

V gene TRBV6-1 combines with J gene TRBJ1-1; possibly TRBD1 for D (5 bases). CDR1 and CDR2 from the germline V gene are MNHNS and SASEGT. The V gene lost 6 bases and the J gene lost 6 bases, with 11 bases spanning the gap. This CDR3 has 12 residues. CDR3 in DNA: TGTGCCAGCAGGGACGGGGGAGCTGAAGCTTTCTTT. Translation: CASRDGGAEAFF.

The chain couples TRBV11-2 to TRBJ2-2; 11 bases agree with TRBD1. Germline values: CDR1 SGHAT, CDR2 FQNNGV. The CDR3 sequence is 16 residues long. J gave up 4 bases and V 3 bases, and 4 bases lay outside the gene matches. CDR3 DNA sequence: TGTGCCAGCAGCTTCAGGACAGGGGGCAGCACCGGGGAGCTGTTTTTT. Encoded protein: CASSFRTGGSTGELFF.

This rearrangement joins TRBV29-1 to TRBJ2-3; D not certain. With 0 bases removed from V and 11 bases from J, the gap between germline ends came to 3 bases. Germline assignment: CDR1 SQVTM and CDR2 ANQGSEA. CDR3 length: 9 amino acids. CDR3 sequence (DNA): TGCAGCGTTGAAGAGGGGCAGTATTTT. It encodes CSVEEGQYF.

CDR3 sequence reads: CASSEEGGELFF. DNA for the CDR3: TGCGCCAGCAGCGAGGAGGGTGGGGAGCTGTTTTTT. The chain has TRBV5-1 and TRBJ2-2; D is possibly TRBD2 (6 bases). Germline CDR1 SGHRS, CDR2 YFSETQ. V lost 4 bases and J 8 bases, leaving 9 bases between the germline ends. The CDR3 consists of 12 residues.

This clone was seen a handful of times. V is TRBV6-5 and J is TRBJ1-5; possible D gene TRBD1, 5 bases. The V gene lost 7 bases and the J gene lost 7 bases, with 14 bases spanning the gap. Per the germline V gene, CDR1 is MNHEY and CDR2 is SVGAGI. The CDR3 is 13 residues long. Written as DNA, the CDR3 is TGTGCCAGCACCTACCGGGGGGACCAGCCCCAGCATTTT. This codes for CASTYRGDQPQHF.

The chain joins TRBV21-1 to TRBJ2-7; the D call in the table, TRBD1, was not verified against the DNA. TRBV21-1 is termed a pseudogene. This CDR3 comprises 13 residues. The CDR3 DNA reads as TGTGCCAGCAGCAAAGTAGGGGGTCCCGAGCAGTACTTC. It encodes CASSKVGGPEQYF.

V gene TRBV15 combines with J gene TRBJ2-4, with 7 positions matching TRBD2. The CDR3 consists of 20 residues. The junction had 16 bases not matched to a gene; V was cut back by 1 base and J by 1 base. The germline V gene encodes CDR1 LNHNV and CDR2 YYDKDF (reference sequence). CDR3: CATSRADGLEGYKAKNIQYF. The CDR3 nucleotides read TGTGCCACCAGCAGAGCTGACGGACTAGAAGGCTACAAGGCCAAAAACATTCAGTACTTC. The entire variable domain, with the rest obtained from reference TRBV15 and TRBJ2-4, is as follows: DAMVIQNPRYQVTQFGKPVTLSCSQTLNHNVMYWYQQKSSQAPKLLFHYYDKDFNNEADTPDNFQSRRPNTSFCFLDIRSPGLGDTAMYLCATSRADGLEGYKAKNIQYFGAGTRLSVL.

The rearrangement links TRBV4-3 to TRBJ2-1; TRBD2 might be the D (6 bases). The length of the CDR3 is 14 residues. Per germline, CDR1 LGHNA and CDR2 YSLEER. The V and J ends lost 4 bases and 5 bases respectively, with 12 bases between them. The CDR3 sequence is CASSRGIGDNEQFF. CDR3 nucleotides: TGCGCCAGCAGCCGCGGGATAGGGGACAATGAGCAGTTCTTC.

The V and J genes are TRBV13 and TRBJ2-5; 9 bases are a match to TRBD1. The germline V gene has CDR1 PRHDT and CDR2 FYEKMQ (reference sequence). This CDR3 contains 15 residues. V was clipped by 2 bases and J by 5 bases; unmatched bases: 6. The DNA for the CDR3 is TGTGCCAGCAGCTTAAAGGGACAGGGCTGGGAGACCCAGTACTTC. Its protein product is CASSLKGQGWETQYF.

This clone was observed a few times. The sample has other DNA sequences that encode this CDR3 too. The CDR3 DNA follows: TGCAGCGTTGCGGACTATGGCTACACCTTC. Residues: CSVADYGYTF. This chain joins TRBV29-1 and TRBJ1-2; no clear D gene. The CDR3 spans 10 residues. CDR1 is SQVTM and CDR2 is ANQGSEA in the germline V gene. V was shortened by 4 bases and J by 3 bases, with 3 bases between the two germline ends.

This clone has a single count. V usage is TRBV30 and J usage is TRBJ1-1; D is unclear. Germline V gives CDR1 GTSNPN, CDR2 SVGIG (reference sequence). The V and J ends lost 0 bases and 2 bases respectively, with 10 bases between them. The length of the CDR3 is 14 residues. This CDR3 reads CAWSVGQLNTEAFF. CDR3 DNA sequence: TGTGCCTGGAGTGTAGGGCAGCTTAACACTGAAGCTTTCTTT.

The chain has TRBV25-1 and TRBJ2-5, with a tentative D call TRBD1 (5 bases). This CDR3 region has 16 residues. Germline CDR1 and CDR2: MGHDK and SYGVNS. V was clipped by 2 bases and J by 5 bases, with 18 bases between them. CDR3 nucleotide sequence: TGTGCCAGCAGTGAAGGGAAGGCCAGGGTAATGGAGACCCAGTACTTC. This codes for CASSEGKARVMETQYF.

The chain links TRBV21-1 to TRBJ2-4. TRBV21-1 is classified as a pseudogene. This CDR3 has 15 residues. In DNA, the CDR3 is TGTGCCAGCAGCAAAGCTACGCTAGCCAAAAACATTCAGTACTTC. Protein: CASSKATLAKNIQYF.

Remarks on this clone: Being one base from a much bigger clone, this may be a read error. The gene calls are TRBV7-2 and TRBJ2-1; no firm D call. The CDR3 contains 11 residues. With 3 bases removed from V and 5 bases from J, the gap between germline ends came to 2 bases. CDR1 SGHTA and CDR2 FQGNSA come from the germline V gene. The CDR3 region is CASSFDNEQFF. For the CDR3, the DNA is TGTGCCAGCAGCTTCGACAATGAGCAGTTCTTC.

This clone was detected many times. This rearrangement joins TRBV10-3 to TRBJ2-3, with no clear D. Germline CDR1 ENHRY, CDR2 SYGVKD. The CDR3 runs 11 residues. V was cut by 11 bases and J by 6 bases, with 12 bases left in between. This CDR3 is CASREVDTQYF. CDR3 nucleotide sequence: TGTGCCTCCCGAGAGGTGGATACGCAGTATTTT.

Only a few counts were recorded for this clone. The chain employs TRBV5-1 and TRBJ1-5; tentatively, D is TRBD1 (6 bases). Germline assignment: CDR1 SGHRS and CDR2 YFSETQ. The CDR3 extends over 14 amino acids. The V end lost 5 bases, the J end lost 2 bases, and 11 bases lay between the germline ends. The CDR3 DNA sequence: TGCGCCAGCAGTGAAGGGGGAGGCAATCAGCCCCAGCATTTT. As protein: CASSEGGGNQPQHF. Looking up the rest from reference TRBV5-1 and TRBJ1-5 gives the full variable domain: KAGVTQTPRYLIKTRGQQVTLSCSPISGHRSVSWYQQTPGQGLQFLFEYFSETQRNKGNFPGRFSGRQFSNSRSEMNVSTLELGDSALYLCASSEGGGNQPQHFGDGTRLSIL.

The V and J genes are TRBV2 and TRBJ2-2; 8 nucleotides line up with TRBD2. J lost 2 bases, V lost 6 bases, and 8 bases had no gene match. Germline V gene data show CDR1 as SNHLY and CDR2 as FYNNEI. The CDR3 runs 16 residues. For the CDR3, the DNA is TGTGCCAGCAGCCCCGATGCGGGAGGAAACACCGGGGAGCTGTTTTTT. Amino acid sequence: CASSPDAGGNTGELFF.

The chain links TRBV7-9 to TRBJ2-1; TRBD2 matches 10 bases. Germline CDR1 reads SEHNR; CDR2 reads FQNEAQ (reference sequence). Trimming removed 3 bases from V and 7 bases from J; junction bases left unmatched: 6. The CDR3 extends over 15 amino acids. CDR3 DNA sequence: TGTGCCAGCAGCTTTCTAGCGGGAGTCACAAATGAGCAGTTCTTC. Amino acids: CASSFLAGVTNEQFF.

The V call is TRBV6-6, the J call TRBJ2-5, with D perhaps matching TRBD1 (6 bases). Germline V gene data show CDR1 as MNHNY and CDR2 as SVGAGI (reference sequence). The CDR3 covers 12 residues. V dropped 2 bases and J dropped 5 bases, with 6 bases sitting between them. CDR3: CASSYRGETQYF. CDR3 bases: TGTGCCAGCAGTTACAGGGGGGAGACCCAGTACTTC.

Note on this clone: This sample includes further DNA sequences coding for the same CDR3. The chain has TRBV28 and TRBJ2-7, with D uncertain. The CDR3 has 12 residues. The germline V gene encodes CDR1 MDHEN and CDR2 SYDVKM. V gave up 1 base and J gave up 3 bases, with 4 bases separating them. This chain's CDR3 is CASSLYGYEQYF. The CDR3 DNA is TGTGCCAGCAGTTTATACGGCTACGAGCAGTACTTC.

This clone has a handful of counts. The V call is TRBV7-2, the J call TRBJ2-7; weak D call: TRBD1 (7 bases). The CDR3 has 14 amino acids. With 3 bases removed from V and 2 bases from J, the gap between germline ends came to 11 bases. The germline CDR1 and CDR2 sequences are SGHTA and FQGNSA. The CDR3 region is CASSFFRGAYEQYF. The CDR3 coding sequence is TGTGCCAGCAGCTTCTTCAGGGGGGCCTACGAGCAGTACTTC.

This clone was seen a few times. The chain recombines TRBV18 with TRBJ2-5; D is unresolved. The CDR3 length is 11 residues. Trimming took off 5 bases at V and 4 bases at J, with 5 bases between the two ends. The germline CDR1 and CDR2 sequences are KGHSH and LQKENI. The DNA for the CDR3 is TGTGCCAGCTCAGTACGAGAGACCCAGTACTTC. Translation gives CASSVRETQYF.

The gene calls are TRBV11-2 and TRBJ2-1, with 14 bases identical to TRBD2. Germline V gene lookup returns CDR1 SGHAT and CDR2 FQNNGV. V was pared by 1 base and J by 9 bases, with 5 bases of the junction left unmatched. The CDR3 is made up of 16 amino acids. The CDR3 is CASSLATSGGAVEQFF. In nucleotides, the CDR3 is TGTGCCAGCAGCTTAGCGACTAGCGGGGGGGCCGTTGAGCAGTTCTTC.

The genes are TRBV11-2 and TRBJ1-1, with no clear D. The CDR3 totals 14 residues. Per germline, CDR1 SGHAT and CDR2 FQNNGV. V dropped 1 base and J dropped 11 bases, with 17 bases sitting between them. The CDR3 protein is CASSLGGSAERAFF. DNA of the CDR3: TGTGCCAGCAGCTTAGGAGGGTCAGCGGAACGCGCTTTCTTT.

As to this clone: One end of the junction varies from germline; a read error may be responsible. The gene calls are TRBV15 and TRBJ2-7; D may correspond to TRBD1 or TRBD2 (5 bases each). Germline V gene data show CDR1 as LNHNV and CDR2 as YYDKDF (reference sequence). CDR3 length: 12 amino acids. The CDR3 DNA reads as TGTGCCACCAGCAGAGATGGAGCCCGAGGGGACTTC. Protein sequence: CATSRDGARGDF.